The rows below give T cell receptor beta chains drawn from one sample of a study of blood T cell repertoires in COVID-19. Measured with immunoSEQ multiplex PCR; TCRdb has only the in-frame clones, and not every one. This sample has some 120,000 clones, with roughly three quarters found just once. Sequenced input: peripheral blood. The receptor set was obtained from a man older than 75 with acute or convalescent COVID-19. Each CDR3 is given without its conserved first and last residue. The D gene is left open where the match is weak. Rows give clone size only sometimes, using once, few, many, or a class for an expanded clone.

NA,TRBV6-5,TRBJ2-3,NA,ASTPATRDTQY
TRBD1,TRBV6-5,TRBJ2-7,once,ASRAGTGLYEQY
TRBD1,TRBV5-1,TRBJ1-6,NA,ASSSGTGRSSNSPLH
NA,TRBV10-3,TRBJ1-3,NA,AISSRSGNTIY
NA,TRBV5-1,TRBJ1-5,NA,ASSLWGLSNQPQH
NA,TRBV28,TRBJ1-4,NA,ASSLPGTTNEKLF
NA,TRBV2,TRBJ2-7,NA,ASSEYQFGSSYEQY
NA,TRBV4-1,TRBJ2-5,NA,ASSQTGMGETQY
NA,TRBV5-5,TRBJ2-2,NA,ASSLEGRDTGELF
NA,TRBV12-3/TRBV12-4,TRBJ2-3,NA,ASSPDWIDTQY
TRBD2,TRBV5-4,TRBJ2-3,once,ASSPGLAGGFTDTQY
NA,TRBV3-1/TRBV3-2,TRBJ2-5,once,ARGRGD
TRBD1,TRBV6-5,TRBJ2-7,NA,ASRYLSDRVQI
TRBD2,TRBV7-9,TRBJ2-3,NA,ASSLGGASDTQY
NA,TRBV4-2,TRBJ2-2,once,ASSQDFVANTGELF
TRBD1,TRBV5-1,TRBJ2-1,NA,ASSLDGTGMYEQF
TRBD1,TRBV30,TRBJ2-7,NA,AWRPGQGASRQY
TRBD1,TRBV7-2,TRBJ2-7,NA,ASSLGGTGGYEQY
TRBD2,TRBV11-2,TRBJ2-3,NA,ASSLDPGRLAGSTDTQY
TRBD2,TRBV3-1/TRBV3-2,TRBJ2-3,NA,ASSQLAGGTDTQY
TRBD2,TRBV5-1,TRBJ2-2,NA,ASSSISGTSPNTGELF
NA,TRBV3-1/TRBV3-2,TRBJ2-5,once,ASSLTRRDGETQY
NA,TRBV18,TRBJ1-1,NA,ASSPGEAEAF
TRBD1,TRBV7-2,TRBJ1-2,NA,ASSSPGTGGYT
NA,TRBV6-5,TRBJ1-1,NA,ASSRDLNTEAF
NA,TRBV30,TRBJ1-3,NA,AWRAFRETSGNTIY
NA,TRBV29-1,TRBJ2-5,few,SVEEQGRTQY
NA,TRBV10-3,TRBJ1-1,NA,AISEIGQKNTEAF
NA,TRBV6-5,TRBJ2-2,NA,ASSFNRANTGELF
NA,TRBV28,TRBJ1-1,NA,ASNLGSNTEAF
TRBD1,TRBV5-1,TRBJ2-5,NA,ASSLAQGVGTQY
TRBD2,TRBV29-1,TRBJ2-1,NA,SAKDTLAGDSYNEQF
TRBD1,TRBV9,TRBJ1-1,NA,ASSATGTGVGTEAF
TRBD1,TRBV30,TRBJ2-5,NA,AWSTGQGETQY